Given below is one T cell receptor (beta chain) in context. TCRdb keeps only in-frame clones here, not all; method: immunoSEQ multiplex PCR. This table has about 100,000 clones, more than 80% appearing once. This record comes from a study of T cell changes during pregnancy in multiple sclerosis. The CDR3 sequence is 16 residues long. Trimming pared 1 base from V and 2 bases from J, leaving 15 bases between. Germline V lookup: CDR1 LNHNV, CDR2 YYDKDF (reference sequence). The V and J genes are TRBV15 and TRBJ2-7; D uncertain. The clonotype was recovered from a female donor with multiple sclerosis, enrolled in a pregnancy study. The specimen comprised peripheral blood, sampled in the second trimester of pregnancy. CDR3 nucleotide sequence: TGTGCCACCAGCAGAGCCCTCTCCAGCGATCCCTACGAGCAGTACTTC. It is translated as CATSRALSSDPYEQYF.